This TCR beta chain was recovered during a study of blood T cells in healthy people across ages. Points from the study as a whole: Correlation between TCR beta diversity and naive T cell percentage was strong. There were more naive CD4+ cells and higher diversity in long-lived donors than in aged donors.

It was with a sample-barcoded 5' primer and a J-beta primer mix that a second PCR of roughly 6 to 12 cycles was run. TCRdb itself ran the 5' RACE reads through MiXCR, one entry per CDR3 protein. This sample has some 560,000 distinct CDR3 sequences; roughly a quarter occur once, and the top ten carry 3% to 4.5%. With respect to this clonotype: The target antigen is unknown.

This same sample was also part of a study on T cells of mothers and their children.

Input material: blood. The receptor comes from a boy aged 2 to 9 in good health.

CDR3 loop: CSASQDADNEQFF. The CDR3 coding sequence is TGCAGTGCTAGTCAGGACGCAGACAATGAGCAGTTCTTC. The rearrangement joins TRBV20-1 to TRBJ2-1; D gene ambiguous. Germline V gene data show CDR1 as DFQATT and CDR2 as SNEGSKA (reference sequence). With 3 bases removed from V and 5 bases from J, the gap between germline ends came to 11 bases. The CDR3 sequence is 13 residues long.